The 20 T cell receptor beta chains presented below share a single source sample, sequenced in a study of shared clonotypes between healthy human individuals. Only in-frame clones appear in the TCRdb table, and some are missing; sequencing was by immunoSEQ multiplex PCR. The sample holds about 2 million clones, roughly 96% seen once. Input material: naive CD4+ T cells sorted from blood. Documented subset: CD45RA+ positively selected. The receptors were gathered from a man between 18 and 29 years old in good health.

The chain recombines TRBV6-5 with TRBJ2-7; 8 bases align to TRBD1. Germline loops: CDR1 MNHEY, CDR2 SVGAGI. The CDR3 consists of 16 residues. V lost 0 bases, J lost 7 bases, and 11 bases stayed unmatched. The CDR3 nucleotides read TGTGCCAGCAGTTACTCGATCGGGCAGGGGGCAGGGGAGCAGTACTTC. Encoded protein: CASSYSIGQGAGEQYF.

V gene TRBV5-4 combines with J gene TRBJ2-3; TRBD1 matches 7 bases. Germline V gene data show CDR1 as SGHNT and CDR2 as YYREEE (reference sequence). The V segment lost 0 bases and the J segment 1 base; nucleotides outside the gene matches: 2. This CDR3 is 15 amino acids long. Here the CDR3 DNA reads TGTGCCAGCAGCTTGGATGGACAGGGCACAGATACGCAGTATTTT. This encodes CASSLDGQGTDTQYF. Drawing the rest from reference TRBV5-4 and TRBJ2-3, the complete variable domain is ETGVTQSPTHLIKTRGQQVTLRCSSQSGHNTVSWYQQALGQGPQFIFQYYREEENGRGNFPPRFSGLQFPNYSSELNVNALELDDSALYLCASSLDGQGTDTQYFGPGTRLTVL.

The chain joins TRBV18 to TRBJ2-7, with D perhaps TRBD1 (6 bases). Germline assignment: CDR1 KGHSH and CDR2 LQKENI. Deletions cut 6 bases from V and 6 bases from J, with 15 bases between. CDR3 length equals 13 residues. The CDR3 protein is CASSTGRGREQYF. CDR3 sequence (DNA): TGTGCCAGCTCTACGGGCAGGGGACGCGAGCAGTACTTC.

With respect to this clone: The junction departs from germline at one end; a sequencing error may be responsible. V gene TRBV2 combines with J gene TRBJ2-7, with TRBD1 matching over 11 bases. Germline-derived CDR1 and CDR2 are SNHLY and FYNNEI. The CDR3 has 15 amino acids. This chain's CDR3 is CASREGQGAFYEQYF. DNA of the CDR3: TGTGCCAGCAGAGAAGGACAGGGGGCCTTCTACGAGCAGTACTTC.

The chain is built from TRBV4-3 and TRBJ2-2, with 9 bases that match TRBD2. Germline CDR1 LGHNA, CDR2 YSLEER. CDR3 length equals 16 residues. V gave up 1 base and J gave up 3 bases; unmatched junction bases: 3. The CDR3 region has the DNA TGCGCCAGCAGCCAAGGACTAGCGGCTTACACCGGGGAGCTGTTTTTT. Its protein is CASSQGLAAYTGELFF.

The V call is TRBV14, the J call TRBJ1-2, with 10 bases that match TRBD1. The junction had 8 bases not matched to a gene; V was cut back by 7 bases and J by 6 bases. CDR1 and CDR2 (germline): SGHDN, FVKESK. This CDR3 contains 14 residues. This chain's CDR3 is CASTPGQGRDGYTF. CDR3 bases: TGTGCCAGCACCCCGGGACAGGGGAGAGATGGCTACACCTTC.

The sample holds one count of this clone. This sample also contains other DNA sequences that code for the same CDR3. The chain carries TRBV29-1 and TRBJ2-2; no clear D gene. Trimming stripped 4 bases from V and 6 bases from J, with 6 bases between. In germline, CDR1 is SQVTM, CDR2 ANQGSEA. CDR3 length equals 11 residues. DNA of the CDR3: TGCAGCGTTGCTGAACCCGGGGAGCTGTTTTTT. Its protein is CSVAEPGELFF.

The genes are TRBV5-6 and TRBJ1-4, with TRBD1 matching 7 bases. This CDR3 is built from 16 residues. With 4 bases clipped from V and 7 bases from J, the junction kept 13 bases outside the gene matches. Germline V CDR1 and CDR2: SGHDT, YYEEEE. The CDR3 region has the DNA TGTGCCAGCAGCGGGATAGTAGAGGGGGCTGGTGAAAAACTGTTTTTT. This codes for CASSGIVEGAGEKLFF.

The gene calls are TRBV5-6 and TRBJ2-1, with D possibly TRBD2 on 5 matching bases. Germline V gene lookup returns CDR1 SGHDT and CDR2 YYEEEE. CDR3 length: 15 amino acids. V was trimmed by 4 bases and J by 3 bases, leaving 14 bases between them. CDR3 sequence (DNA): TGTGCCAGCAGCCCCGGACTCGAAATCTACAATGAGCAGTTCTTC. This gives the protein CASSPGLEIYNEQFF.

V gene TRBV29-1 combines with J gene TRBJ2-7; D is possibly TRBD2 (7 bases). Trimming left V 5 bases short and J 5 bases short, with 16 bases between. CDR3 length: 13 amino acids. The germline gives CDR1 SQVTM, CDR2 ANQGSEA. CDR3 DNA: TGCAGCGTTACCCAAGGGGGGGAGAACGAGCAGTACTTC. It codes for CSVTQGGENEQYF.

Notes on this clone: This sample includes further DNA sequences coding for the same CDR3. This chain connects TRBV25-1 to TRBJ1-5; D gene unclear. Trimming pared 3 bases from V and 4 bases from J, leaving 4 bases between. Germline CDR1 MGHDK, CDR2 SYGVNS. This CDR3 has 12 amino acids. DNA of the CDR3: TGTGCCAGCAGTGAGGGTAATCAGCCCCAGCATTTT. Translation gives CASSEGNQPQHF. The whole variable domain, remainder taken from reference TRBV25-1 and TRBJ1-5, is EADIYQTPRYLVIGTGKKITLECSQTMGHDKMYWYQQDPGMELHLIHYSYGVNSTEKGDLSSESTVSRIRTEHFPLTLESARPSHTSQYLCASSEGNQPQHFGDGTRLSIL.

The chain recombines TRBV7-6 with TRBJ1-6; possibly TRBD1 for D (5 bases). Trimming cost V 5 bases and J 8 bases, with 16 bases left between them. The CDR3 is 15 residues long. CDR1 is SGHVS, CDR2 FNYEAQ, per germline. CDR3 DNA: TGTGCCAGCAGCGCCCGGGGCCCGTCTGATTCACCCCTCCACTTT. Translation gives CASSARGPSDSPLHF.

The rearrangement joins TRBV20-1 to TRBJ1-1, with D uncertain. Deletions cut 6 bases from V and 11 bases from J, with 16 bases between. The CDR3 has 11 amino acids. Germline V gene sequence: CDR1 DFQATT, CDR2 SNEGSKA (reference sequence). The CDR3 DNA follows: TGCAGTGCGTGGACCAACGGTGGGGCTTTCTTT. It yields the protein CSAWTNGGAFF.

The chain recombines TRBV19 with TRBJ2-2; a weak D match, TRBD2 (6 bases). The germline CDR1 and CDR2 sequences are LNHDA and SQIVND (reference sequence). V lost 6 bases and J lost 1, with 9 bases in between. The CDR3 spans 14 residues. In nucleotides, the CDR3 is TGTGCCAGTAGAAGCGGGCAGAACACCGGGGAGCTGTTTTTT. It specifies CASRSGQNTGELFF.

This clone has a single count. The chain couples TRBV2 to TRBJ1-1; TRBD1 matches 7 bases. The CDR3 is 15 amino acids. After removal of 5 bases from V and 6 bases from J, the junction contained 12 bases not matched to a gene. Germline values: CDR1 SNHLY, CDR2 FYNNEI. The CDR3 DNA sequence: TGTGCCAGCAGTACAGGGGCCGGGGGTGGATCTGAAGCTTTCTTT. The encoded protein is CASSTGAGGGSEAFF.

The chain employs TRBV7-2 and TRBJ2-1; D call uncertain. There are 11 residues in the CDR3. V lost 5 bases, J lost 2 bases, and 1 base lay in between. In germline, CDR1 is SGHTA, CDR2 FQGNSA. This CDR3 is CASSPYNEQFF. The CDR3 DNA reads TGTGCCAGCAGCCCCTACAATGAGCAGTTCTTC.

In DNA, the CDR3 is TGTGCCAGCAGTGAAAATCCGGGAGGGCTCGGGATTAATCAGCCCCAGCATTTT. Amino acid sequence: CASSENPGGLGINQPQHF. The chain couples TRBV6-1 to TRBJ1-5; D is undetermined. Trimming removed 2 bases at V and 4 bases at J, with 21 bases between. In germline, CDR1 is MNHNS, CDR2 SASEGT. CDR3 length: 18 amino acids.

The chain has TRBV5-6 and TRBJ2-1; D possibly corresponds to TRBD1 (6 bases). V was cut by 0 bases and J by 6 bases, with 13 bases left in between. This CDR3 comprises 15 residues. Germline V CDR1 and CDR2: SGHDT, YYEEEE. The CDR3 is CASSLGAGAGNEQFF. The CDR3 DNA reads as TGTGCCAGCAGCTTGGGGGCAGGGGCAGGCAATGAGCAGTTCTTC.

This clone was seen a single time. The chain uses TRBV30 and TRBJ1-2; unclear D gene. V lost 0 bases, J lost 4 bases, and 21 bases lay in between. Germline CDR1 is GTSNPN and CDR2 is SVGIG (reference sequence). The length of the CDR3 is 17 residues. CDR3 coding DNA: TGTGCCTGGAGTGTATTGGGCGCGGACGGAGCCTTCTATGGCTACACCTTC. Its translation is CAWSVLGADGAFYGYTF.

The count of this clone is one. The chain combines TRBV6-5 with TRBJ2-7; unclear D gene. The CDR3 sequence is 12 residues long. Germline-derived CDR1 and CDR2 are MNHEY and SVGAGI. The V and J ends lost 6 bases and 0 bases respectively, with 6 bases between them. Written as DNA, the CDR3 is TGTGCCAGCAGCTCCCCCTCCTACGAGCAGTACTTC. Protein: CASSSPSYEQYF.